This is a list of T cell receptor beta chains from one sample in a study of shared clonotypes between healthy human individuals. Data came from immunoSEQ multiplex PCR; TCRdb stores just in-frame clones and leaves some out. The data show around 980,000 clones, 70% to 80% seen once. What was sequenced was memory CD4+ T cells from PBMCs. Receptor source: a man younger than 35 in good health. Some clones in this sample may be carry-over from other donors' samples. Both conserved end residues are part of each CDR3. D genes are given only for firm matches. Where a row states a size, it is once, few, many or the class of an expanded clone; other rows omit it.

size: many; J: TRBJ2-5; V: TRBV25-1; D: -; length: 15; CDR3: CASSSRDWYQETQYF; DNA: TGTGCCAGCAGTAGCCGGGACTGGTACCAAGAGACCCAGTACTTC
size: once; J: TRBJ2-5; V: TRBV2; D: -; length: 13; CDR3: CASSGLDAETQYF; DNA: TGTGCCAGCAGTGGACTAGATGCCGAGACCCAGTACTTC
size: few; J: TRBJ2-3; V: TRBV5-1; D: TRBD2; length: 15; CDR3: CASMVTAGGIDTQYF; DNA: TGCGCCAGCATGGTCACAGCGGGAGGGATAGATACGCAGTATTTT
size: -; J: TRBJ2-7; V: TRBV11-1; D: -; length: 15; CDR3: CASSLATRQTGEQYF; DNA: TGTGCCAGCAGCTTAGCTACGAGACAAACGGGAGAGCAGTACTTC
size: -; J: TRBJ1-1; V: TRBV28; D: -; length: 12; CDR3: CASSLRVTEAFF; DNA: TGTGCCAGCAGTTTAAGGGTCACTGAAGCTTTCTTT
size: -; J: TRBJ2-1; V: TRBV2; D: TRBD2; length: 13; CDR3: CASSVWRERGQFF; DNA: TGTGCCAGCAGTGTTTGGCGGGAGAGGGGGCAGTTCTTC
size: few; J: TRBJ2-4; V: TRBV19; D: -; length: 16; CDR3: CASSIRGTVAKNIQYF; DNA: TGTGCCAGTAGTATTCGTGGTACGGTAGCCAAAAACATTCAGTACTTC
size: -; J: TRBJ2-7; V: TRBV9; D: TRBD2; length: 16; CDR3: CASSVEWSAGVGEQYF; DNA: TGTGCCAGCAGCGTAGAATGGTCAGCGGGAGTGGGGGAGCAGTACTTC
size: few; J: TRBJ1-1; V: TRBV30; D: -; length: 11; CDR3: CAWSVGPEAFF; DNA: TGTGCCTGGAGTGTAGGGCCTGAAGCTTTCTTT
size: -; J: TRBJ1-5; V: TRBV7-9; D: -; length: 14; CDR3: CASSSREANQPQHF; DNA: TGTGCCAGCAGCTCGAGGGAGGCCAATCAGCCCCAGCATTTT
size: -; J: TRBJ1-2; V: TRBV18; D: TRBD1; length: 14; CDR3: CASSVTGEVDGYTF; DNA: TGTGCCAGCTCAGTGACAGGGGAAGTTGACGGCTACACCTTC
size: -; J: TRBJ1-4; V: TRBV5-6; D: -; length: 14; CDR3: CASSLDRSVEKLFF; DNA: TGTGCCAGCAGCTTGGACAGGTCGGTTGAAAAACTGTTTTTT
size: -; J: TRBJ2-4; V: TRBV5-6; D: TRBD2; length: 16; CDR3: CASSLLAGGAKNIQYF; DNA: TGTGCCAGCAGCTTACTAGCGGGAGGAGCCAAAAACATTCAGTACTTC
size: -; J: TRBJ1-3; V: TRBV18; D: -; length: 16; CDR3: CASSPAGPYSGNTIYF; DNA: TGTGCCAGCTCACCAGCAGGGCCGTACTCTGGAAACACCATATATTTT
size: -; J: TRBJ2-7; V: TRBV7-2; D: TRBD2; length: 17; CDR3: CASSTKPPSGLAYEQYF; DNA: TGTGCCAGCAGCACAAAACCCCCTAGCGGGCTTGCCTACGAGCAGTACTTC
size: -; J: TRBJ2-5; V: TRBV9; D: -; length: 13; CDR3: CASSVGVQETQYF; DNA: TGTGCCAGCAGCGTAGGGGTTCAAGAGACCCAGTACTTC
size: -; J: TRBJ1-1; V: TRBV7-9; D: -; length: 16; CDR3: CASSLGPRLGSTEAFF; DNA: TGTGCCAGCAGCTTAGGGCCCAGGCTAGGGAGCACTGAAGCTTTCTTT
size: -; J: TRBJ1-3; V: TRBV7-2; D: -; length: 13; CDR3: CASSPHYGNTIYF; DNA: TGTGCCAGCAGCCCCCATTATGGAAACACCATATATTTT
size: -; J: TRBJ2-3; V: TRBV7-2; D: -; length: 14; CDR3: CASSPSYTTDTQYF; DNA: TGTGCCAGCAGCCCCTCTTACACGACAGATACGCAGTATTTT
size: many; J: TRBJ2-2; V: TRBV4-2; D: -; length: 13; CDR3: CASSQDGMGELFF; DNA: TGTGCCAGCAGCCAAGATGGAATGGGGGAGCTGTTTTTT
size: -; J: TRBJ2-1; V: TRBV7-2; D: TRBD2; length: 14; CDR3: CASTLAGGYNEQFF; DNA: TGTGCCAGCACCCTAGCGGGAGGGTACAATGAGCAGTTCTTC
size: -; J: TRBJ2-7; V: TRBV5-1; D: -; length: 11; CDR3: CASKYANEQYF; DNA: TGCGCCAGCAAGTATGCTAACGAGCAGTACTTC
size: -; J: TRBJ2-3; V: TRBV6-1; D: TRBD1; length: 16; CDR3: CASSDKRQGMGDTQYF; DNA: TGTGCCAGCAGTGACAAAAGACAGGGGATGGGAGATACGCAGTATTTT
size: -; J: TRBJ2-6; V: TRBV7-3; D: TRBD1; length: 14; CDR3: CASSKGGTANVLTF; DNA: TGTGCCAGCAGCAAAGGGGGCACGGCCAACGTCCTGACTTTC
size: few; J: TRBJ2-3; V: TRBV5-4; D: -; length: 13; CDR3: CASAIDSTDTQYF; DNA: TGTGCCAGCGCAATCGACAGCACAGATACGCAGTATTTT
size: -; J: TRBJ2-1; V: TRBV11-2; D: -; length: 15; CDR3: CASSPRRGRGGEQFF; DNA: TGTGCCAGCAGCCCCCGAAGGGGCAGGGGAGGTGAGCAGTTCTTC
size: -; J: TRBJ1-2; V: TRBV18; D: -; length: 14; CDR3: CASSPGREYYGYTF; DNA: TGTGCCAGCTCACCAGGCAGGGAATACTATGGCTACACCTTC
size: -; J: TRBJ1-3; V: TRBV25-1; D: -; length: 14; CDR3: CASRDRYSGNTIYF; DNA: TGTGCCAGCCGAGACAGGTACTCTGGAAACACCATATATTTT
size: -; J: TRBJ2-3; V: TRBV27; D: TRBD1; length: 14; CDR3: CASSRGRFADTQYF; DNA: TGTGCCAGCAGTAGGGGGCGGTTTGCAGATACGCAGTATTTT
size: few; J: TRBJ1-4; V: TRBV27; D: -; length: 15; CDR3: CASSRGRGLSEKLFF; DNA: TGTGCCAGCAGCAGGGGCCGGGGGTTAAGTGAAAAACTGTTTTTT
size: -; J: TRBJ1-2; V: TRBV7-2; D: TRBD1; length: 15; CDR3: CASSLDRQGVGGYTF; DNA: TGTGCCAGCAGCTTAGACAGGCAGGGGGTTGGTGGCTACACCTTC
size: many; J: TRBJ1-4; V: TRBV5-5; D: -; length: 13; CDR3: CASSLIAGEKLFF; DNA: TGTGCCAGCAGCTTGATCGCGGGGGAAAAACTGTTTTTT
size: -; J: TRBJ1-4; V: TRBV28; D: TRBD1; length: 13; CDR3: CASSTRGEEKLFF; DNA: TGTGCCAGCAGTACCAGGGGGGAAGAAAAACTGTTTTTT
size: -; J: TRBJ2-7; V: TRBV10-2; D: -; length: 12; CDR3: CASRGRSYEQYF; DNA: TGCGCCAGCAGGGGTCGCTCCTACGAGCAGTACTTC
size: once; J: TRBJ1-1; V: TRBV7-6; D: -; length: 18; CDR3: CASSSNRVRAWHGTEAFF; DNA: TGTGCCAGCAGCTCCAACAGGGTCCGGGCATGGCATGGCACTGAAGCTTTCTTT
size: -; J: TRBJ2-1; V: TRBV7-3; D: TRBD2; length: 17; CDR3: CASSLMAETSGNNEQFF; DNA: TGTGCCAGCAGCTTAATGGCGGAGACTAGCGGGAATAATGAGCAGTTCTTC
size: few; J: TRBJ2-1; V: TRBV18; D: TRBD2; length: 15; CDR3: CASSPQGLAGNEQFF; DNA: TGTGCCAGCTCACCTCAGGGACTAGCGGGCAATGAGCAGTTCTTC
size: -; J: TRBJ2-7; V: TRBV5-1; D: TRBD2; length: 19; CDR3: CASSLGGSPGLAGAYEQYF; DNA: TGCGCCAGCAGCTTGGGCGGCAGCCCGGGACTAGCGGGAGCCTACGAGCAGTACTTC
size: -; J: TRBJ2-7; V: TRBV12-2; D: -; length: 15; CDR3: CASRSTSGRSHEQYF; DNA: TGTGCAAGTCGCTCGACTAGCGGGAGGTCACACGAGCAGTACTTC
size: -; J: TRBJ2-1; V: TRBV18; D: -; length: 16; CDR3: CASSPYWAGMGNEQFF; DNA: TGTGCCAGCTCACCTTATTGGGCAGGGATGGGAAATGAGCAGTTCTTC
size: -; J: TRBJ1-2; V: TRBV2; D: -; length: 13; CDR3: CASSQAPGSGYTF; DNA: TGTGCCAGCAGCCAGGCCCCGGGAAGCGGCTACACCTTC
size: -; J: TRBJ1-1; V: TRBV5-6; D: -; length: 14; CDR3: CASSLRLVNTEAFF; DNA: TGTGCCAGCAGCTTGCGTCTAGTGAACACTGAAGCTTTCTTT
size: once; J: TRBJ2-6; V: TRBV6-5; D: -; length: 15; CDR3: CAVQRTPSGANVLTF; DNA: TGTGCCGTCCAGCGGACCCCCTCTGGGGCCAACGTCCTGACTTTC
size: -; J: TRBJ2-3; V: TRBV7-2; D: TRBD2; length: 16; CDR3: CASSLLAVRARDTQYF; DNA: TGTGCCAGCAGCCTTCTAGCGGTGAGGGCACGAGATACGCAGTATTTT
size: -; J: TRBJ2-1; V: TRBV7-9; D: TRBD1; length: 19; CDR3: CASSQGVSRGTGPYNEQFF; DNA: TGTGCCAGCAGCCAGGGAGTTAGTCGCGGGACAGGACCCTACAATGAGCAGTTCTTC
size: -; J: TRBJ2-2; V: TRBV10-3; D: TRBD1; length: 15; CDR3: CAIRPGQANTGELFF; DNA: TGTGCCATCAGGCCGGGACAGGCGAACACCGGGGAGCTGTTTTTT
size: -; J: TRBJ2-5; V: TRBV5-1; D: -; length: 16; CDR3: CASSFGVGQGIETQYF; DNA: TGCGCCAGCAGCTTCGGAGTCGGCCAGGGGATAGAGACCCAGTACTTC
size: once; J: TRBJ2-7; V: TRBV30; D: -; length: 11; CDR3: CAWSTPYEQYF; DNA: TGTGCCTGGAGTACCCCCTACGAGCAGTACTTC
size: -; J: TRBJ2-5; V: TRBV7-2; D: -; length: 13; CDR3: CASSSEYQETQYF; DNA: TGTGCCAGCAGCTCTGAGTACCAAGAGACCCAGTACTTC
size: -; J: TRBJ2-2; V: TRBV28; D: TRBD2; length: 18; CDR3: CASSSTLTSGRQTGELFF; DNA: TGTGCCAGCAGTTCCACTCTGACTAGCGGGAGGCAAACCGGGGAGCTGTTTTTT